This T cell receptor beta chain was observed in a study of cytomegalovirus exposure and HLA in healthy donors. Study-level findings and limits: Some V segments (TRBV6-2 and TRBV6-3 among them) were excluded as indistinguishable. Later analysis indicated greater clonal expansion among HLA-associated TCR beta chains than among equally common other chains. Presence/absence comparisons presumed near-even sequencing depth among donors. Apparent HLA restriction characterized most CMV-associated TCR beta chains in a later analysis.

Trimming removed 2 bases from V and 3 bases from J, with 17 bases in between. Germline CDR1 MDHEN, CDR2 SYDVKM. This CDR3 has 18 amino acids. As for this clone: Its target is not known.

PCR amplification relied on 60 Vbeta primers (plus 13 Jbeta primers). The method was immunoSEQ multiplex PCR; TCRdb's version includes in-frame clones alone and lacks a portion of them. Among just over 85,000 clones, roughly three quarters were seen once, and the ten largest hold approximately 3%. Specimen: PBMCs. The rearrangement joins TRBV28 to TRBJ1-6, with TRBD1 as a possible D gene (6 bases). The sequence was collected from a man aged 35 to 55 in good health and CMV-seronegative. The CDR3 DNA is TGTGCCAGCAGTTTACACCTCAGCAGGGGACGCTATAATTCACCCCTCCACTTT. Protein: CASSLHLSRGRYNSPLHF.